This T cell receptor (beta chain) derives from a study of T-cell memory formation after mild COVID-19. Looking at the study overall: Among the donors, TCR clusters were largely specific to each donor.

Each CDR3 protein gets one entry after TCRdb re-called the 5' RACE reads with MiXCR. The sample yields around 470,000 distinct CDR3 sequences, about 20% seen once. V lost 3 bases and J lost 0, with 7 bases in between. This CDR3 contains 14 residues. The TCR originated in an adult woman who had mild COVID-19 (a few samples of this study predate the infection). Cell type and time point are not known. This rearrangement joins TRBV12-3 or TRBV12-4 to TRBJ2-3; D is ambiguous. The specimen sequenced was PBMCs or a T cell subset sorted from them (not recorded which). The CDR3 bases are TGTGCCAGCAGTTTGAAGACTAGCACAGATACGCAGTATTTT. Residues: CASSLKTSTDTQYF.